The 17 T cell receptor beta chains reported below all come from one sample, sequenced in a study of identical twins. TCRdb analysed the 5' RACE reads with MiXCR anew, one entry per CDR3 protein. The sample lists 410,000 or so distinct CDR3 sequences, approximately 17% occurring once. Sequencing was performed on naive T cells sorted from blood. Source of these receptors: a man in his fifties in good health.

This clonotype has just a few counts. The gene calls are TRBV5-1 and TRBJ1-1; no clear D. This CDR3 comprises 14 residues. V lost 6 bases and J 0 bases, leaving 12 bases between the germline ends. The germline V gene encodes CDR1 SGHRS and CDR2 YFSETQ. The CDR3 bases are TGCGCCAGCAACTCCCTAGATATGAACACTGAAGCTTTCTTT. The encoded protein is CASNSLDMNTEAFF.

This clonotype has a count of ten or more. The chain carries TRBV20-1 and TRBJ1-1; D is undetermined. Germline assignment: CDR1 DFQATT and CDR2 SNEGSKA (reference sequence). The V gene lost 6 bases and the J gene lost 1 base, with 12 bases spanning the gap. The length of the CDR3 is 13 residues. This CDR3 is CSALREENTEAFF. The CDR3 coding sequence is TGCAGTGCCCTAAGGGAGGAGAACACTGAAGCTTTCTTT.

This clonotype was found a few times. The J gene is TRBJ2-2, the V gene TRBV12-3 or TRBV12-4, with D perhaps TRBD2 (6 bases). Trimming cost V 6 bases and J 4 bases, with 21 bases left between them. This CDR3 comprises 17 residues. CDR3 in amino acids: CASRHLGDSPGTGELFF. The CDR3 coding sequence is TGTGCCAGCAGGCACCTTGGGGACTCACCGGGCACCGGGGAGCTGTTTTTT.

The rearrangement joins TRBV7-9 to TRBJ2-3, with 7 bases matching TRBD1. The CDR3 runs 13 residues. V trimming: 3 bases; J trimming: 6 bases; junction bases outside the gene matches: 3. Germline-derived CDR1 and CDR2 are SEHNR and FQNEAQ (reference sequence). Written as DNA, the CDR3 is TGTGCCAGCAGCTTCCAGGGGGTGGATACGCAGTATTTT. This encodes CASSFQGVDTQYF.

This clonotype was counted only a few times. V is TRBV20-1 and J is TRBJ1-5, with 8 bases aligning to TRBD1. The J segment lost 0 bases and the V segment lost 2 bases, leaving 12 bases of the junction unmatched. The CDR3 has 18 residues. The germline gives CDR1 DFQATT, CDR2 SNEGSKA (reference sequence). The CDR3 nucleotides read TGCAGTGCTAGATTGGAAGGACAGGGAAGGCATAGCAATCAGCCCCAGCATTTT. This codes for CSARLEGQGRHSNQPQHF.

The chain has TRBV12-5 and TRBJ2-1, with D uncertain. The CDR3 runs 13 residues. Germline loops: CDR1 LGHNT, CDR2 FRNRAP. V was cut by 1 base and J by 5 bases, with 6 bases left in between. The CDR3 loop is CASGLDVNNEQFF. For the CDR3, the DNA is TGTGCTAGTGGTTTGGACGTCAACAATGAGCAGTTCTTC.

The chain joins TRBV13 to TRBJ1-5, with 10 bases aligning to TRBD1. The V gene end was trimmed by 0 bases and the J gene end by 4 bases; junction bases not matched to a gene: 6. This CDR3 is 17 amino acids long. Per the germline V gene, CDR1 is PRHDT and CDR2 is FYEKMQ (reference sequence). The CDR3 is CASSLGVVGQGNQPQHF. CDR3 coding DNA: TGTGCCAGCAGCTTAGGCGTTGTGGGACAGGGGAATCAGCCCCAGCATTTT. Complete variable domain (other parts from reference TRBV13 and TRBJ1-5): AAGVIQSPRHLIKEKRETATLKCYPIPRHDTVYWYQQGPGQDPQFLISFYEKMQSDKGSIPDRFSAQQFSDYHSELNMSSLELGDSALYFCASSLGVVGQGNQPQHFGDGTRLSIL.

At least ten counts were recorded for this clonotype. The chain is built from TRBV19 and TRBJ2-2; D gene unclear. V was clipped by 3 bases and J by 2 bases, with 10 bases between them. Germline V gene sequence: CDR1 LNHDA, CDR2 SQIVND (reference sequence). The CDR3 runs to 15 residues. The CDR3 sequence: CASSIIAANTGELFF. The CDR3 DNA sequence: TGTGCCAGTAGTATTATTGCGGCTAACACCGGGGAGCTGTTTTTT. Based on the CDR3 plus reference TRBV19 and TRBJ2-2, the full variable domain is DGGITQSPKYLFRKEGQNVTLSCEQNLNHDAMYWYRQDPGQGLRLIYYSQIVNDFQKGDIAEGYSVSREKKESFPLTVTSAQKNPTAFYLCASSIIAANTGELFFGEGSRLTVL.

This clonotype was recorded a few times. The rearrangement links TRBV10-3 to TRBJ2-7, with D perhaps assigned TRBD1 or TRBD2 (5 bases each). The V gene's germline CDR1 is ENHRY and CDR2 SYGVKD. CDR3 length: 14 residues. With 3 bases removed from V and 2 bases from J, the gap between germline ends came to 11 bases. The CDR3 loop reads CAISDLGPAYEQYF. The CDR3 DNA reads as TGTGCCATCAGTGACCTGGGACCAGCCTACGAGCAGTACTTC.

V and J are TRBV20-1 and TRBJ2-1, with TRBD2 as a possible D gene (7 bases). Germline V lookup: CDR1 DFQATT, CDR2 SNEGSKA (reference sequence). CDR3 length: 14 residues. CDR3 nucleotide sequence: TGCGGAGGGAGGGGGGCAAGCTCCTACAATGAGCAGTTCTTC. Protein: CGGRGASSYNEQFF.

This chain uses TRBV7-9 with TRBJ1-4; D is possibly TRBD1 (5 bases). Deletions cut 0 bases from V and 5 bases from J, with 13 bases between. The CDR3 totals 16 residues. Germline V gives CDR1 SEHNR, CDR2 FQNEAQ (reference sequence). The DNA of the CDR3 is TGTGCCAGCAGCTTAGCAACCTGGAGGGGCAATGAAAAACTGTTTTTT. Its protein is CASSLATWRGNEKLFF. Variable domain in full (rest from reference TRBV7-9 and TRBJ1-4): DTGVSQNPRHKITKRGQNVTFRCDPISEHNRLYWYRQTLGQGPEFLTYFQNEAQLEKSRLLSDRFSAERPKGSFSTLEIQRTEQGDSAMYLCASSLATWRGNEKLFFGSGTQLSVL.

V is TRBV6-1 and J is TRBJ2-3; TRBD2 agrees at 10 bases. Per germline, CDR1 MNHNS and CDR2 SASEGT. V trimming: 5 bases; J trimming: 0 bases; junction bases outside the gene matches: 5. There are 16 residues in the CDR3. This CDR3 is CASSPSGGASTDTQYF. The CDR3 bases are TGTGCCAGCAGTCCGAGCGGGGGGGCTAGCACAGATACGCAGTATTTT.

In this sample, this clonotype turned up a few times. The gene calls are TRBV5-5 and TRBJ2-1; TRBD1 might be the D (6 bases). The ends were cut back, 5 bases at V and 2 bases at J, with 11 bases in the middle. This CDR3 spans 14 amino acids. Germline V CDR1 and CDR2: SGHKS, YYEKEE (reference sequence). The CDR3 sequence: CASRIGQTYNEQFF. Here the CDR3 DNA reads TGTGCCAGCAGGATTGGACAGACCTACAATGAGCAGTTCTTC.

CDR3 DNA: TGTGCCAGCAGCTTGGGACCGCACACAGATACGCAGTATTTT. It encodes CASSLGPHTDTQYF. The chain has TRBV7-2 and TRBJ2-3, with D perhaps matching TRBD1 or TRBD2 (5 bases each). Deletions cut 3 bases from V and 2 bases from J, with 9 bases between. CDR3 length equals 14 residues. The germline V gene has CDR1 SGHTA and CDR2 FQGNSA.

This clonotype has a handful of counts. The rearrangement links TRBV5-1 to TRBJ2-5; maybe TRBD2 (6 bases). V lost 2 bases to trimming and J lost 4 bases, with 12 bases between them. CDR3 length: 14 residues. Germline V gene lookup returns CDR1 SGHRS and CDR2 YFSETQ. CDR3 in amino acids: CASSLTGRGETQYF. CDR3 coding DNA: TGCGCCAGCAGCTTAACCGGGAGAGGAGAGACCCAGTACTTC.

The CDR3 loop reads CSVAQGRGTEAFF. CDR3 sequence (DNA): TGCAGCGTTGCACAGGGGAGGGGCACTGAAGCTTTCTTT. The chain recombines TRBV29-1 with TRBJ1-1; 7 bases are shared with TRBD1. J gave up 4 bases and V 4 bases, and 6 bases lay outside the gene matches. This CDR3 is built from 13 residues. Per the germline V gene, CDR1 is SQVTM and CDR2 is ANQGSEA.

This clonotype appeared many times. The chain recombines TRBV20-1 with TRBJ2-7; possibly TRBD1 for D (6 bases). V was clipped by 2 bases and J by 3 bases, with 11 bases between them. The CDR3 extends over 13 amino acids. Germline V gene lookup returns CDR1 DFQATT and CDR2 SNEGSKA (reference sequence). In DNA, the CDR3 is TGCAGTGCTAGACGACAGGCGGTCTACGAGCAGTACTTC. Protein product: CSARRQAVYEQYF.